This entry lists 22 T cell receptor beta chains sequenced from one sample in a study of OX40 agonist ivuxolimab in advanced cancers. Using immunoSEQ multiplex PCR, the repertoire was profiled, and TCRdb retains in-frame clones only, with some absent. Here the sample spans about 28,000 clones, 65% to 80% being singletons. This sample comprised CD4+ or CD8+ T cells sorted from blood, obtained in a trial of the OX40 agonist ivuxolimab. Receptors originate from an adult with an advanced solid tumor such as melanoma, head and neck, liver or kidney cancer.

The chain links TRBV9 to TRBJ2-3; no reliable D call. Trimming cost V 0 bases and J 4 bases, with 6 bases left between them. The CDR3 is 13 amino acids. Germline loops: CDR1 SGDLS, CDR2 YYNGEE. DNA of the CDR3: TGTGCCAGCAGCGTAGTAGAGGCAGATACGCAGTATTTT. It codes for CASSVVEADTQYF.

The V and J genes are TRBV7-9 and TRBJ1-3; D uncertain. The CDR3 is made up of 16 amino acids. V was pared by 4 bases and J by 4 bases, with 17 bases between. Germline CDR1 and CDR2: SEHNR and FQNEAQ (reference sequence). CDR3 region: CASSSGGGVEGNTIYF. CDR3 nucleotide sequence: TGTGCCAGCAGCTCCGGTGGCGGGGTGGAAGGAAACACCATATATTTT.

The chain employs TRBV18 and TRBJ2-1; weak D call: TRBD1 (5 bases). V was trimmed by 2 bases and J by 5 bases, leaving 10 bases between them. Germline assignment: CDR1 KGHSH and CDR2 LQKENI. This CDR3 region has 14 residues. The CDR3 nucleotides read TGTGCCAGCTCACCAAAGGGGTGGGACAATGAGCAGTTCTTC. The encoded protein is CASSPKGWDNEQFF.

The chain links TRBV5-1 to TRBJ2-1; D is tentatively TRBD1 or TRBD2 (5 bases each). CDR3 length: 12 amino acids. V was trimmed by 1 base and J by 9 bases, leaving 8 bases between them. CDR1 is SGHRS, CDR2 YFSETQ, per germline. In DNA form, the CDR3 reads TGCGCCAGCAGCTTGCTGGGGGTTGAGCAGTTCTTC. Translating it yields CASSLLGVEQFF. Full variable domain (missing parts from reference TRBV5-1 and TRBJ2-1): KAGVTQTPRYLIKTRGQQVTLSCSPISGHRSVSWYQQTPGQGLQFLFEYFSETQRNKGNFPGRFSGRQFSNSRSEMNVSTLELGDSALYLCASSLLGVEQFFGPGTRLTVL.

The V gene is TRBV5-6, the J gene TRBJ1-3; D is possibly TRBD1 (5 bases). Looked up from germline, CDR1 is SGHDT and CDR2 is YYEEEE. Trimming removed 4 bases from V and 4 bases from J, with 18 bases in between. The CDR3 has 16 residues. The CDR3, as DNA: TGTGCCAGCAGCCCAGGGACTGACCTCTTAGGAAACACCATATATTTT. Translated, it gives CASSPGTDLLGNTIYF.

The gene calls are TRBV7-6 and TRBJ2-1; TRBD2 matches at 9 bases. The CDR3 length is 20 residues. The V segment lost 5 bases and the J segment 3 bases; nucleotides outside the gene matches: 20. Germline values: CDR1 SGHVS, CDR2 FNYEAQ. CDR3 DNA sequence: TGTGCCAGCAGCGAACCGATAGCGGGGGACTTCATAAAGAGCTACAATGAGCAGTTCTTC. Translating gives CASSEPIAGDFIKSYNEQFF.

The rearrangement links TRBV19 to TRBJ1-5, with 9 bases identical to TRBD1. In germline, CDR1 is LNHDA, CDR2 SQIVND (reference sequence). J gave up 6 bases and V 4 bases, and 13 bases lay outside the gene matches. There are 17 residues in the CDR3. The CDR3 spells CASSTSTGGVGSQPQHF. The CDR3 DNA sequence: TGTGCCAGTAGTACCTCGACAGGGGGTGTCGGGAGTCAGCCCCAGCATTTT. The complete variable domain, with remaining parts taken from reference TRBV19 and TRBJ1-5, reads DGGITQSPKYLFRKEGQNVTLSCEQNLNHDAMYWYRQDPGQGLRLIYYSQIVNDFQKGDIAEGYSVSREKKESFPLTVTSAQKNPTAFYLCASSTSTGGVGSQPQHFGDGTRLSIL.

V is TRBV25-1 and J is TRBJ2-5, with D possibly being TRBD1 (5 bases). The germline gives CDR1 MGHDK, CDR2 SYGVNS. The ends were cut back, 4 bases at V and 4 bases at J, with 16 bases in the middle. This CDR3 comprises 15 residues. The CDR3 region is CASSAPSGYRETQYF. CDR3 coding DNA: TGTGCCAGCAGTGCCCCATCAGGGTATCGAGAGACCCAGTACTTC.

The genes are TRBV6-5 and TRBJ1-2; D call uncertain. Germline CDR1 is MNHEY and CDR2 is SVGAGI. V was clipped by 4 bases and J by 0 bases, with 6 bases between them. CDR3 length equals 13 residues. The CDR3 nucleotides read TGTGCCAGCAGTTCTTGGTCTAACTATGGCTACACCTTC. It yields the protein CASSSWSNYGYTF.

V and J are TRBV29-1 and TRBJ1-1; 7 bases align to TRBD1. The CDR3 has 12 residues. The germline CDR1 and CDR2 sequences are SQVTM and ANQGSEA. V dropped 4 bases and J dropped 5; count of bases not matched to a gene: 4. CDR3 sequence reads: CSVVTGATEAFF. The CDR3 DNA reads as TGCAGCGTTGTAACAGGGGCGACTGAAGCTTTCTTT. Based on the CDR3 plus reference TRBV29-1 and TRBJ1-1, the full variable domain is SAVISQKPSRDICQRGTSLTIQCQVDSQVTMMFWYRQQPGQSLTLIATANQGSEATYESGFVIDKFPISRPNLTFSTLTVSNMSPEDSSIYLCSVVTGATEAFFGQGTRLTVV.

This clone has just one count. The V and J genes are TRBV9 and TRBJ1-2; D ambiguous. The germline V and J ends were trimmed by 0 bases and 0 bases, with 18 bases remaining between them. Germline V gene data show CDR1 as SGDLS and CDR2 as YYNGEE. The CDR3 loop spans 18 amino acids. CDR3 in amino acids: CASSVDIGEETSNYGYTF. DNA of the CDR3: TGTGCCAGCAGCGTAGATATCGGGGAAGAGACTTCTAACTATGGCTACACCTTC.

V and J are TRBV9 and TRBJ2-1, with 13 positions matching TRBD2. Per the germline V gene, CDR1 is SGDLS and CDR2 is YYNGEE. V shed 3 bases, J shed 16 bases, and the junction held 7 bases outside the gene matches. This CDR3 is built from 13 residues. The CDR3 nucleotides are TGTGCCAGCAGCGACCAGACTAGCGGGAGGATCTTCTTC. This codes for CASSDQTSGRIFF.

V is TRBV6-5 and J is TRBJ2-1, with a weak D call TRBD2 (7 bases). CDR1 and CDR2 from the germline V gene are MNHEY and SVGAGI. With 2 bases removed from V and 6 bases from J, the gap between germline ends came to 14 bases. The CDR3 loop spans 15 amino acids. The CDR3 DNA reads as TGTGCCAGCAGTTACGGGGGGGCTCTCATCAATGAGCAGTTCTTC. It yields the protein CASSYGGALINEQFF.

The chain couples TRBV9 to TRBJ2-1, with D perhaps assigned TRBD1 or TRBD2 (5 bases each). The V end lost 0 bases, the J end lost 2 bases, and 9 bases lay between the germline ends. The length of the CDR3 is 15 residues. CDR1 and CDR2 from the germline V gene are SGDLS and YYNGEE. The CDR3 DNA reads TGTGCCAGCAGCGTAGTGGGGGATACCTACAATGAGCAGTTCTTC. It encodes CASSVVGDTYNEQFF. Complete variable domain (other parts from reference TRBV9 and TRBJ2-1): DSGVTQTPKHLITATGQRVTLRCSPRSGDLSVYWYQQSLDQGLQFLIQYYNGEERAKGNILERFSAQQFPDLHSELNLSSLELGDSALYFCASSVVGDTYNEQFFGPGTRLTVL.

The rearrangement joins TRBV7-9 to TRBJ2-5; 8 bases are shared with TRBD2. The CDR3 sequence is 13 residues long. V gave up 10 bases and J gave up 4 bases; unmatched junction bases: 8. Germline V gives CDR1 SEHNR, CDR2 FQNEAQ (reference sequence). The CDR3 loop reads CATSGGHGETQYF. The DNA of the CDR3 is TGTGCCACCTCGGGGGGGCATGGAGAGACCCAGTACTTC. Complete variable domain (other parts from reference TRBV7-9 and TRBJ2-5): DTGVSQNPRHKITKRGQNVTFRCDPISEHNRLYWYRQTLGQGPEFLTYFQNEAQLEKSRLLSDRFSAERPKGSFSTLEIQRTEQGDSAMYLCATSGGHGETQYFGPGTRLLVL.

As for this clone: At one end, the junction sequence differs from germline, possibly due to a read error. The genes are TRBV7-9 and TRBJ2-1; D is perhaps TRBD1 (5 bases). Germline V gene lookup returns CDR1 SEHNR and CDR2 FQNEAQ (reference sequence). This CDR3 comprises 15 residues. Here the CDR3 DNA reads TGTGCCAGCAGACATACAGGTCCCCACTACGATGAGCAGTTCTTC. Residues: CASRHTGPHYDEQFF.

The gene calls are TRBV4-1 and TRBJ2-1; D is perhaps TRBD2 (6 bases). Germline V gene data show CDR1 as MGHRA and CDR2 as YSYEKL. Trimming left V 0 bases short and J 5 bases short, with 17 bases between. The CDR3 spans 17 residues. This CDR3 reads CASSQDRGGIVDNEQFF. CDR3 DNA sequence: TGCGCCAGCAGCCAAGATAGAGGCGGGATCGTCGACAATGAGCAGTTCTTC.

This chain uses TRBV30 with TRBJ2-1; maybe TRBD2 (6 bases). Trimming cost V 1 base and J 8 bases, with 6 bases left between them. This CDR3 contains 11 residues. CDR1 GTSNPN and CDR2 SVGIG come from the germline V gene (reference sequence). CDR3 amino acids: CAWSAGDEQFF. The CDR3, as DNA: TGTGCCTGGAGTGCGGGAGATGAGCAGTTCTTC.

The gene calls are TRBV4-1 and TRBJ1-5; 8 bases are shared with TRBD1. The CDR3 is 15 residues long. Germline V gene data show CDR1 as MGHRA and CDR2 as YSYEKL. V lost 0 bases, J lost 6 bases, and 4 bases stayed unmatched. CDR3 nucleotides: TGCGCCAGCAGCCAAGATCAGGGGGCGGGTCAGCCCCAGCATTTT. This gives the protein CASSQDQGAGQPQHF.

V and J are TRBV5-4 and TRBJ2-3; 9 positions agree with TRBD2. V shed 0 bases and J 1 base; nucleotides not matched to a gene: 0. Germline-derived CDR1 and CDR2 are SGHNT and YYREEE (reference sequence). This CDR3 region has 15 residues. CDR3 DNA sequence: TGTGCCAGCAGCTTGGGACTAGCGGGCACAGATACGCAGTATTTT. This encodes CASSLGLAGTDTQYF. The variable domain in full, with the rest retrieved from reference TRBV5-4 and TRBJ2-3, is ETGVTQSPTHLIKTRGQQVTLRCSSQSGHNTVSWYQQALGQGPQFIFQYYREEENGRGNFPPRFSGLQFPNYSSELNVNALELDDSALYLCASSLGLAGTDTQYFGPGTRLTVL.

This clone was counted once. The CDR3 loop reads CASSFGTSGTFNEQFF. The CDR3 DNA reads as TGTGCCAGCAGTTTTGGGACTAGCGGGACATTCAATGAGCAGTTCTTC. V is TRBV27 and J is TRBJ2-1, with 13 bases identical to TRBD2. The CDR3 is 16 amino acids. CDR1 is MNHEY, CDR2 SMNVEV, per germline (reference sequence). V shed 3 bases and J 6 bases; nucleotides not matched to a gene: 5.

The CDR3 protein is CASSPPQGQAEDTQYF. CDR3 in DNA: TGTGCCAGCAGCCCGCCCCAGGGACAGGCTGAAGATACGCAGTATTTT. This rearrangement joins TRBV16 to TRBJ2-3; TRBD1 agrees at 8 bases. Germline V gives CDR1 KGHSY, CDR2 FQNENV. The CDR3 consists of 16 residues. With 4 bases clipped from V and 5 bases from J, the junction kept 11 bases outside the gene matches.